The 26 T cell receptor beta chains reported below all come from one sample, sequenced in a study of cytomegalovirus exposure and HLA in healthy donors. TCRdb's table, derived via immunoSEQ multiplex PCR, lists solely in-frame clones and lacks some. The sample consists of about 160,000 clones, approximately 80% of them appearing once. Sequencing was carried out using PBMCs. All receptors come from a man aged 25 to 45 in good health and CMV-seropositive.

The chain recombines TRBV18 with TRBJ1-6; 9 positions agree with TRBD1. The germline gives CDR1 KGHSH, CDR2 LQKENI. The ends lost 3 bases at V and 9 bases at J; junction bases unmatched: 3. The CDR3 is 14 amino acids. The CDR3 here is CASSPGQGSSPLHF. CDR3 DNA: TGTGCCAGCTCACCGGGACAGGGTAGTTCACCCCTCCACTTT.

This clone is a singleton in its sample. The chain is built from TRBV7-9 and TRBJ2-1, with D tentatively TRBD2 (7 bases). Germline V lookup: CDR1 SEHNR, CDR2 FQNEAQ (reference sequence). The ends were cut back, 3 bases at V and 0 bases at J, with 12 bases in the middle. This CDR3 contains 16 residues. The CDR3 DNA reads as TGTGCCAGCAGCTTGGGGGAGGGGGACTCCTACAATGAGCAGTTCTTC. Translating gives CASSLGEGDSYNEQFF.

The chain joins TRBV5-4 to TRBJ2-7, with a possible D match to TRBD1 (5 bases). The length of the CDR3 is 13 residues. The V gene's germline CDR1 is SGHNT and CDR2 YYREEE (reference sequence). Trimming pared 4 bases from V and 4 bases from J, leaving 12 bases between. CDR3 bases: TGTGCCAGCAGCACGGAAGACAGTTACGAGCAGTACTTC. As protein: CASSTEDSYEQYF. Variable domain in full (rest from reference TRBV5-4 and TRBJ2-7): ETGVTQSPTHLIKTRGQQVTLRCSSQSGHNTVSWYQQALGQGPQFIFQYYREEENGRGNFPPRFSGLQFPNYSSELNVNALELDDSALYLCASSTEDSYEQYFGPGTRLTVT.

Here the CDR3 DNA reads TGCGCCAGCAGCCAAGTCTTGGGGGCGGGCGGAGAGACCCAGTACTTC. It translates to CASSQVLGAGGETQYF. The genes are TRBV4-3 and TRBJ2-5; D is perhaps TRBD1 (6 bases). Per the germline V gene, CDR1 is LGHNA and CDR2 is YSLEER. V lost 1 base to trimming and J lost 4 bases, with 16 bases between them. This CDR3 region has 16 residues.

The CDR3 sequence is CASRPGGDQPQHF. In DNA, the CDR3 is TGTGCCAGCAGGCCCGGGGGGGATCAGCCCCAGCATTTT. The chain joins TRBV6-5 to TRBJ1-5; TRBD1 might be the D (5 bases). V was cut by 6 bases and J by 5 bases, with 11 bases left in between. This CDR3 comprises 13 residues. Germline V gene sequence: CDR1 MNHEY, CDR2 SVGAGI.

The chain combines TRBV9 with TRBJ1-1; D call uncertain. V lost 4 bases to trimming and J lost 5 bases, with 12 bases between them. Germline-derived CDR1 and CDR2 are SGDLS and YYNGEE. The CDR3 is made up of 13 amino acids. CDR3 sequence: CASSPRTGTEAFF. CDR3 in DNA: TGTGCCAGCAGCCCGAGGACGGGGACTGAAGCTTTCTTT. Filled out from reference TRBV9 and TRBJ1-1, the complete variable domain reads DSGVTQTPKHLITATGQRVTLRCSPRSGDLSVYWYQQSLDQGLQFLIQYYNGEERAKGNILERFSAQQFPDLHSELNLSSLELGDSALYFCASSPRTGTEAFFGQGTRLTVV.

A few counts support this clone. The chain employs TRBV7-3 and TRBJ2-2; 8 bases map to TRBD1. Per germline, CDR1 SGHTA and CDR2 FQGTGA. The CDR3 spans 17 residues. Trimming at V came to 3 bases and at J to 4 bases, leaving 10 bases not matched to a gene. The CDR3 nucleotides read TGTGCCAGCAGCTTCCTCTCCAGGGGGCGGGGCACCGGGGAGCTGTTTTTT. This sequence encodes CASSFLSRGRGTGELFF.

This rearrangement joins TRBV11-3 to TRBJ2-1; weak D call: TRBD2 (6 bases). With 5 bases removed from V and 3 bases from J, the gap between germline ends came to 14 bases. The germline gives CDR1 SGHNT, CDR2 YENEEA. This CDR3 spans 15 amino acids. CDR3 loop: CASSRRAGGYNEQFF. The DNA for the CDR3 is TGTGCCAGCAGCCGACGAGCCGGGGGCTACAATGAGCAGTTCTTC.

This clone was recorded only once. This chain joins TRBV11-2 and TRBJ1-4; D is unresolved. CDR1 and CDR2 (germline): SGHAT, FQNNGV. V dropped 2 bases and J dropped 4 bases, with 11 bases sitting between them. The CDR3 consists of 15 residues. The CDR3 sequence: CASSLFSQINEKLFF. The CDR3 nucleotides read TGTGCCAGCAGCTTATTTTCTCAGATTAATGAAAAACTGTTTTTT.

Only a few counts were recorded for this clone. The rearrangement joins TRBV5-5 to TRBJ2-2; 11 nucleotides line up with TRBD2. The trim removed 1 base at V and 0 bases at J, leaving 8 bases unmatched. CDR3 length: 19 amino acids. Germline CDR1 reads SGHKS; CDR2 reads YYEKEE (reference sequence). The CDR3 DNA follows: TGTGCCAGCAGCTTGTTCCCACTAGCGGGGGCTGCGAACACCGGGGAGCTGTTTTTT. Amino acid sequence: CASSLFPLAGAANTGELFF.

This clone was seen a handful of times. The chain employs TRBV10-3 and TRBJ1-6; TRBD1 matches 9 bases. The CDR3 spans 13 residues. Losses at the gene ends were 10 bases for V and 7 bases for J; bases not matched to a gene: 5. CDR1 is ENHRY and CDR2 is SYGVKD in the germline V gene. The CDR3 DNA follows: TGTGCCACCAGACAGGGGGAGAATTCACCCCTCCACTTT. This gives the protein CATRQGENSPLHF.

This clone was found once. J is TRBJ2-7 and V is TRBV10-3; 9 positions match TRBD1. V shed 6 bases, J shed 5 bases, and the junction held 2 bases outside the gene matches. Germline CDR1 and CDR2: ENHRY and SYGVKD. This CDR3 comprises 12 residues. As DNA, the CDR3 is TGTGCCATCAGGGGGGACAGGGACGAGCAGTACTTC. Amino acid sequence: CAIRGDRDEQYF.

This chain joins TRBV7-2 and TRBJ1-3; the D gene is possibly TRBD1 (5 bases). The CDR3 runs to 17 residues. V was cut by 5 bases and J by 0 bases, with 17 bases left in between. The germline V gene encodes CDR1 SGHTA and CDR2 FQGNSA. The CDR3 loop is CASSLGVGLFSGNTIYF. The DNA for the CDR3 is TGTGCCAGCAGCCTAGGGGTGGGGCTGTTCTCTGGAAACACCATATATTTT.

Here the CDR3 reads CASSPSGTHHEQYF. The CDR3 DNA reads TGTGCCAGCAGTCCCTCCGGGACACATCACGAGCAGTACTTC. This chain joins TRBV27 and TRBJ2-7, with D perhaps TRBD1 (6 bases). The V end lost 5 bases, the J end lost 5 bases, and 16 bases lay between the germline ends. The CDR3 loop spans 14 amino acids. Germline V lookup: CDR1 MNHEY, CDR2 SMNVEV (reference sequence).

The chain combines TRBV6-1 with TRBJ1-1; 9 bases are a match to TRBD1. Trimming at V came to 5 bases and at J to 5 bases, leaving 6 bases not matched to a gene. CDR1 and CDR2 from the germline V gene are MNHNS and SASEGT. This CDR3 contains 14 residues. CDR3 sequence reads: CASSSTGGGTEAFF. The CDR3 DNA sequence: TGTGCCAGCAGTTCGACAGGGGGTGGGACTGAAGCTTTCTTT.

The chain recombines TRBV15 with TRBJ2-1; 8 bases match TRBD2. The CDR3 sequence is 16 residues long. CDR1 LNHNV and CDR2 YYDKDF come from the germline V gene (reference sequence). V shed 1 base and J 0 bases; nucleotides not matched to a gene: 2. CDR3 sequence: CATSRGGRTSYNEQFF. The CDR3 DNA sequence: TGTGCCACCAGCAGAGGCGGGAGGACCTCCTACAATGAGCAGTTCTTC. Full variable domain (missing parts from reference TRBV15 and TRBJ2-1): DAMVIQNPRYQVTQFGKPVTLSCSQTLNHNVMYWYQQKSSQAPKLLFHYYDKDFNNEADTPDNFQSRRPNTSFCFLDIRSPGLGDTAMYLCATSRGGRTSYNEQFFGPGTRLTVL.

V is TRBV2 and J is TRBJ2-7, with D tentatively TRBD1 (5 bases). V was cut by 5 bases and J by 2 bases, with 10 bases left in between. The CDR3 loop spans 13 amino acids. Germline V gene lookup returns CDR1 SNHLY and CDR2 FYNNEI. Here the CDR3 reads CASSWGVTYEQYF. CDR3 sequence (DNA): TGTGCCAGCAGTTGGGGCGTGACCTACGAGCAGTACTTC.

The J gene is TRBJ2-3, the V gene TRBV10-1; weak D call: TRBD2 (6 bases). CDR3 size: 14 residues. Trimming stripped 6 bases from V and 2 bases from J, with 12 bases between. Germline assignment: CDR1 WNHNN and CDR2 SYGVQD (reference sequence). CDR3 protein: CASSYAGSTDTQYF. The CDR3 DNA reads TGCGCCAGCAGCTACGCGGGGTCCACAGATACGCAGTATTTT.

V and J are TRBV7-3 and TRBJ2-4; D is possibly TRBD2 (6 bases). With 2 bases removed from V and 2 bases from J, the gap between germline ends came to 10 bases. Per germline, CDR1 SGHTA and CDR2 FQGTGA. The CDR3 runs 15 residues. CDR3 sequence: CASSLGRDSKNIQYF. The CDR3 DNA reads as TGTGCCAGCAGCTTAGGAAGGGACTCCAAAAACATTCAGTACTTC. The variable domain in full, completed from reference TRBV7-3 and TRBJ2-4, reads GAGVSQTPSNKVTEKGKYVELRCDPISGHTALYWYRQSLGQGPEFLIYFQGTGAADDSGLPNDRFFAVRPEGSVSTLKIQRTERGDSAVYLCASSLGRDSKNIQYFGAGTRLSVL.

The chain recombines TRBV6-5 with TRBJ2-7; D might be TRBD1 (5 bases). Germline CDR1 is MNHEY and CDR2 is SVGAGI. The ends were cut back, 0 bases at V and 3 bases at J, with 12 bases in the middle. The CDR3 is 15 residues long. The CDR3 sequence: CASSYSSNQGYEQYF. In DNA, the CDR3 is TGTGCCAGCAGTTACTCGTCAAATCAGGGCTACGAGCAGTACTTC.

The chain combines TRBV6-5 with TRBJ1-3; 8 positions agree with TRBD1. The CDR3 spans 16 residues. The V gene end was trimmed by 3 bases and the J gene end by 1 base; junction bases not matched to a gene: 5. Per germline, CDR1 MNHEY and CDR2 SVGAGI. CDR3 sequence reads: CASSYSYRGSGNTIYF. Written as DNA, the CDR3 is TGTGCCAGCAGTTATTCCTACAGGGGGTCTGGAAACACCATATATTTT.

This clone was seen once. J is TRBJ1-1 and V is TRBV15, with a possible D match to TRBD1 (6 bases). CDR1 is LNHNV, CDR2 YYDKDF, per germline (reference sequence). The ends were cut back, 6 bases at V and 4 bases at J, with 12 bases in the middle. The CDR3 covers 13 residues. The CDR3 here is CATRAGEGTEAFF. CDR3 bases: TGTGCCACCAGAGCAGGGGAGGGCACTGAAGCTTTCTTT.

A few counts support this clone. The chain joins TRBV2 to TRBJ1-2; D is unclear. Germline loops: CDR1 SNHLY, CDR2 FYNNEI. This CDR3 is built from 13 residues. Trimming took 6 bases from V and 1 from J, leaving 9 bases between them. CDR3 residues: CASSPQSNYGYTF. The CDR3 DNA sequence: TGTGCCAGCAGCCCACAGAGTAACTATGGCTACACCTTC.

This clone was observed at least ten times. This chain connects TRBV11-3 to TRBJ1-4; D not resolved. The germline CDR1 and CDR2 sequences are SGHNT and YENEEA. The CDR3 sequence is 16 residues long. The V end was cut by 0 bases, the J end by 8 bases, with 16 bases between. In DNA, the CDR3 is TGTGCCAGCAGCTTAGATCGGGAGGTCTCCCCCGAAAAACTGTTTTTT. As protein: CASSLDREVSPEKLFF.

J is TRBJ1-4 and V is TRBV7-9; D ambiguous. CDR3 length: 16 residues. With 1 base removed from V and 7 bases from J, the gap between germline ends came to 16 bases. The germline V gene encodes CDR1 SEHNR and CDR2 FQNEAQ (reference sequence). The CDR3 DNA sequence: TGTGCCAGCAGCTTAGTGTTCGGCAGGCAAAGTGAAAAACTGTTTTTT. Protein product: CASSLVFGRQSEKLFF.

The V gene is TRBV13, the J gene TRBJ2-4, with TRBD1 identical over 10 bases. CDR1 and CDR2 from the germline V gene are PRHDT and FYEKMQ (reference sequence). V trimming: 0 bases; J trimming: 9 bases; junction bases outside the gene matches: 2. The CDR3 consists of 14 residues. This chain's CDR3 is CASSLGDRGLIQYF. The CDR3 bases are TGTGCCAGCAGCTTAGGCGACAGGGGGCTCATTCAGTACTTC. The full variable domain, in which reference TRBV13 and TRBJ2-4 provide the parts outside the CDR3, is AAGVIQSPRHLIKEKRETATLKCYPIPRHDTVYWYQQGPGQDPQFLISFYEKMQSDKGSIPDRFSAQQFSDYHSELNMSSLELGDSALYFCASSLGDRGLIQYFGAGTRLSVL.